This T cell receptor (beta chain) comes out of a study of memory B cells and T cells in multiple sclerosis. Separate sequencing covered autoproliferating (CFSE-dim) and non-proliferating (CFSE-high) T cells from stimulus-free culture. Replicate wells were pooled after 7 days of stimulus-free culture of approximately 5x10^7 CFSE-labeled PBMCs. Without exogenous stimuli, 0.4 to 0.6 uM CFSE-labeled PBMCs were cultured serum-free. Study-level findings and limits: Compartments had unequal clone-set sizes, affecting shared clonotype counts.

On this clone itself: Antigen: not known.

Looked up from germline, CDR1 is MNHNS and CDR2 is SASEGT. This CDR3 is built from 13 residues. The J segment lost 10 bases and the V segment lost 5 bases, leaving 6 bases of the junction unmatched. The method was immunoSEQ multiplex PCR; TCRdb's version includes in-frame clones alone and lacks a portion of them. The table lists about 32,000 clones, about 82% of them singletons, with roughly 2.6% in the top ten. This TCR came from a human donor with multiple sclerosis. The J gene is TRBJ1-4, the V gene TRBV6-1; 8 bases are a match to TRBD1. Source material: PBMCs from blood kept in culture. CDR3 in amino acids: CASSRDRSLKLFF. The DNA for the CDR3 is TGTGCCAGCAGTAGGGACAGGAGTTTAAAACTGTTTTTT.